These T cell receptor beta chains were read from a single sample in a study of cytomegalovirus exposure and HLA in healthy donors. TCRdb's copy holds only in-frame clones and misses some; the assay was immunoSEQ multiplex PCR. The table has 110,000 or so clones, approximately 77% seen once. Sequencing input: PBMCs. The receptors shown here come from a man aged 50 or older in good health and CMV-seropositive. Each CDR3 is given with its conserved first and last residue. The order of the fields is D gene, J gene, V gene, clone size, CDR3 DNA, CDR3 protein. A D gene is named only where the DNA matches it firmly. The listing skips clone size in some rows; elsewhere it reads once, few, many or a size class.

d_call: .
j_call: TRBJ2-4
v_call: TRBV5-1
clone_size: .
cdr3_nt: TGCGCCAGCAGCAAGGACAGCCACGGGAACATTCAGTACTTC
cdr3_aa: CASSKDSHGNIQYF

d_call: TRBD1
j_call: TRBJ1-4
v_call: TRBV7-8
clone_size: few
cdr3_nt: TGTGCCAGCAGCGTCAGACAGGGGGCATATGAAAAACTGTTTTTT
cdr3_aa: CASSVRQGAYEKLFF

d_call: .
j_call: TRBJ1-5
v_call: TRBV12-2
clone_size: .
cdr3_nt: TGTGCAAGTCGCTTAGCCGGCAGACTAAATCAGCCCCAGCATTTT
cdr3_aa: CASRLAGRLNQPQHF

d_call: .
j_call: TRBJ1-1
v_call: TRBV19
clone_size: .
cdr3_nt: TGTGCCAGTGGCGAGGGGGTGAACACTGAAGCTTTCTTT
cdr3_aa: CASGEGVNTEAFF

d_call: TRBD1
j_call: TRBJ2-1
v_call: TRBV27
clone_size: .
cdr3_nt: TGTGCCAGCAGCCGGCCTACACAGGGGGCCTACAATGAGCAGTTCTTC
cdr3_aa: CASSRPTQGAYNEQFF

d_call: .
j_call: TRBJ1-3
v_call: TRBV11-2
clone_size: .
cdr3_nt: TGTGCCAGCAGCTTAGATCGTGGAAACACCATATATTTT
cdr3_aa: CASSLDRGNTIYF

d_call: TRBD1
j_call: TRBJ2-3
v_call: TRBV27
clone_size: .
cdr3_nt: TGTGCCAGCAGTTTCTTCCGGGACAGGGACGTTCGTACAGATACGCAGTATTTT
cdr3_aa: CASSFFRDRDVRTDTQYF

d_call: TRBD1
j_call: TRBJ2-1
v_call: TRBV27
clone_size: .
cdr3_nt: TGTGCCAGCAGTTTAACGGGACAGGACTACAATGAGCAGTTCTTC
cdr3_aa: CASSLTGQDYNEQFF

d_call: TRBD1
j_call: TRBJ1-1
v_call: TRBV5-6
clone_size: .
cdr3_nt: TGTGCCAGCAGCTCTCGACAGGGGTCGAGAACTGAAGCTTTCTTT
cdr3_aa: CASSSRQGSRTEAFF

d_call: .
j_call: TRBJ1-2
v_call: TRBV27
clone_size: .
cdr3_nt: TGTGCCAGCAGGCCCCTCGGGGAATATGGCTACACCTTC
cdr3_aa: CASRPLGEYGYTF

d_call: .
j_call: TRBJ2-1
v_call: TRBV10-3
clone_size: .
cdr3_nt: TGTGCCATCAGCGAAACAGGGTACAATGAGCAGTTCTTC
cdr3_aa: CAISETGYNEQFF

d_call: .
j_call: TRBJ1-1
v_call: TRBV19
clone_size: .
cdr3_nt: TGTGCCAGTAGTATAGGTCAGGCCACTGAAGCTTTCTTT
cdr3_aa: CASSIGQATEAFF

d_call: .
j_call: TRBJ2-3
v_call: TRBV9
clone_size: .
cdr3_nt: TGTGCCAGCAGCGTAGGTGCAGGGAACACAGATACGCAGTATTTT
cdr3_aa: CASSVGAGNTDTQYF

d_call: TRBD2
j_call: TRBJ2-3
v_call: TRBV5-1
clone_size: .
cdr3_nt: TGCGCCAGCAGCTCGACTAGCGGAAGCACAGATACGCAGTATTTT
cdr3_aa: CASSSTSGSTDTQYF

d_call: .
j_call: TRBJ1-1
v_call: TRBV4-1
clone_size: .
cdr3_nt: TGCGCCAGCAGCTGGGGAGGAGCAGGGATGGACACTGAAGCTTTCTTT
cdr3_aa: CASSWGGAGMDTEAFF

d_call: .
j_call: TRBJ1-2
v_call: TRBV4-1
clone_size: .
cdr3_nt: TGCGCCAGCAGCCACGCGAACTATGGCTACACCTTC
cdr3_aa: CASSHANYGYTF

d_call: .
j_call: TRBJ1-5
v_call: TRBV19
clone_size: .
cdr3_nt: TGTGCCAGTAGTCCTACCAAACAGGGATTTCAGCCCCAGCATTTT
cdr3_aa: CASSPTKQGFQPQHF

d_call: TRBD2
j_call: TRBJ2-7
v_call: TRBV18
clone_size: .
cdr3_nt: TGTGCCAGCTCACCACGGGGGACTAGCGGGGGGATTTACGAGCAGTACTTC
cdr3_aa: CASSPRGTSGGIYEQYF

d_call: .
j_call: TRBJ1-1
v_call: TRBV6-5
clone_size: .
cdr3_nt: TGTGCCAGCAGACGTGGGCACACTGAAGCTTTCTTT
cdr3_aa: CASRRGHTEAFF

d_call: .
j_call: TRBJ1-5
v_call: TRBV5-1
clone_size: .
cdr3_nt: TGCGCCAGCAGCTTGGCGGGCAATCAGCCCCAGCATTTT
cdr3_aa: CASSLAGNQPQHF

d_call: .
j_call: TRBJ2-1
v_call: TRBV12-2
clone_size: few
cdr3_nt: TGTGCAAGTCGCTTAGCTCAGGAGCGGGACTCCGCTTACAATGAGCAGTTCTTC
cdr3_aa: CASRLAQERDSAYNEQFF

d_call: .
j_call: TRBJ1-5
v_call: TRBV12-5
clone_size: .
cdr3_nt: TGTGCTAGTGGTTTGGTACTCGCGGGGTCGCGGAATCAGCCCCAGCATTTT
cdr3_aa: CASGLVLAGSRNQPQHF

d_call: TRBD2
j_call: TRBJ2-1
v_call: TRBV5-1
clone_size: .
cdr3_nt: TGCGCCAGCAGCATAATAGCGGGAGGGTTAATTACTTACAATGAGCAGTTCTTC
cdr3_aa: CASSIIAGGLITYNEQFF

d_call: .
j_call: TRBJ1-2
v_call: TRBV7-9
clone_size: few
cdr3_nt: TGTGCCAGCAGCTTAGGGTCCCATGGGGGGAACGACTACACCTTC
cdr3_aa: CASSLGSHGGNDYTF

d_call: TRBD1
j_call: TRBJ2-3
v_call: TRBV7-9
clone_size: .
cdr3_nt: TGTGCCAGCAGCTTAGACAGGGGGGCAGATACGCAGTATTTT
cdr3_aa: CASSLDRGADTQYF

d_call: .
j_call: TRBJ2-3
v_call: TRBV28
clone_size: .
cdr3_nt: TGTGCCAGCCAAACCCCGGCGGGGACAGATACGCAGTATTTT
cdr3_aa: CASQTPAGTDTQYF

d_call: TRBD1
j_call: TRBJ1-5
v_call: TRBV30
clone_size: .
cdr3_nt: TGTGCCTGGACGAGGACAGGGGACCGCAATCAGCCCCAGCATTTT
cdr3_aa: CAWTRTGDRNQPQHF

d_call: .
j_call: TRBJ2-5
v_call: TRBV9
clone_size: .
cdr3_nt: TGTGCCAGCAGCGTACTGGAGGGACGGGAGACCCAGTACTTC
cdr3_aa: CASSVLEGRETQYF

d_call: .
j_call: TRBJ1-1
v_call: TRBV5-1
clone_size: many
cdr3_nt: TGCGCCAGCAGCTTGGGCGGCAGGGGATCGGCTGAAGCTTTCTTT
cdr3_aa: CASSLGGRGSAEAFF

d_call: TRBD1
j_call: TRBJ1-5
v_call: TRBV19
clone_size: .
cdr3_nt: TGTGCCAGTAGTATTTTCGGACAGGGGGACCAGCCCCAGCATTTT
cdr3_aa: CASSIFGQGDQPQHF

d_call: .
j_call: TRBJ1-5
v_call: TRBV28
clone_size: .
cdr3_nt: TGTGCCAGCAGTTTATTGGGAGGAATAGGGAAGCCCCAGCATTTT
cdr3_aa: CASSLLGGIGKPQHF

d_call: .
j_call: TRBJ1-1
v_call: TRBV5-4
clone_size: few
cdr3_nt: TGTGCCAGCAGCTTGGGGGGTGGGGGGAGAAACACTGAAGCTTTCTTT
cdr3_aa: CASSLGGGGRNTEAFF

d_call: .
j_call: TRBJ1-5
v_call: TRBV2
clone_size: .
cdr3_nt: TGTGCCAGCAGTCCTACGACGGGTCGCAATCAGCCCCAGCATTTT
cdr3_aa: CASSPTTGRNQPQHF

d_call: TRBD1
j_call: TRBJ1-4
v_call: TRBV9
clone_size: once
cdr3_nt: TGTGCCAGCAGCGTGACAGGGTCGGCAACTAATGAAAAACTGTTTTTT
cdr3_aa: CASSVTGSATNEKLFF

d_call: TRBD1
j_call: TRBJ1-4
v_call: TRBV5-1
clone_size: .
cdr3_nt: TGCGCCAGCAGCCCTGGACAGGGGGCCCTTTCGTTAACTAATGAAAAACTGTTTTTT
cdr3_aa: CASSPGQGALSLTNEKLFF

d_call: .
j_call: TRBJ1-1
v_call: TRBV7-2
clone_size: .
cdr3_nt: TGTGCCAACCAATGGCAACAGGCCACTGAAGCTTTCTTT
cdr3_aa: CANQWQQATEAFF

d_call: .
j_call: TRBJ1-1
v_call: TRBV5-1
clone_size: .
cdr3_nt: TGCGCCAGCAGCGGATACCAGGGGAACACTGAAGCTTTCTTT
cdr3_aa: CASSGYQGNTEAFF

d_call: .
j_call: TRBJ2-5
v_call: TRBV30
clone_size: few
cdr3_nt: TGTGCCTGGGACGTGGGGCGCAAGACCCAGTACTTC
cdr3_aa: CAWDVGRKTQYF

d_call: .
j_call: TRBJ2-5
v_call: TRBV5-1
clone_size: .
cdr3_nt: TGCGCCAGCAGCTTCACGCGGGAAGAGACCCAGTACTTC
cdr3_aa: CASSFTREETQYF

d_call: TRBD1
j_call: TRBJ2-1
v_call: TRBV7-7
clone_size: .
cdr3_nt: TGTGCCAGCAGCACCGGGACAGGGGAGCAGTTCTTC
cdr3_aa: CASSTGTGEQFF

d_call: .
j_call: TRBJ2-5
v_call: TRBV2
clone_size: .
cdr3_nt: TGTGCCAGCAGTAGTACAAGGCCTGCAGGGGAGACCCAGTACTTC
cdr3_aa: CASSSTRPAGETQYF

d_call: .
j_call: TRBJ1-2
v_call: TRBV23-1
clone_size: .
cdr3_nt: TGCGCCAGCAGTCGGCCTCGCGGCTATGGCTACACCTTC
cdr3_aa: CASSRPRGYGYTF

d_call: .
j_call: TRBJ1-4
v_call: TRBV29-1
clone_size: .
cdr3_nt: TGCAGCGTCTTAGCGGGAGGGGGTAATGAAAAACTGTTTTTT
cdr3_aa: CSVLAGGGNEKLFF

d_call: .
j_call: TRBJ2-7
v_call: TRBV4-1
clone_size: few
cdr3_nt: TGCGCCAGCAGCCAAGCTTGGGGACAAGCGATCTACGAGCAGTACTTC
cdr3_aa: CASSQAWGQAIYEQYF

d_call: TRBD2
j_call: TRBJ2-7
v_call: TRBV18
clone_size: .
cdr3_nt: TGTGCCAGCTCAATAGCGGGAGGAGTTGGCGAGCAGTACTTC
cdr3_aa: CASSIAGGVGEQYF